This record looks at one T cell receptor beta chain sequence and its context. This clone appeared once. Its antigen is still unknown. Base qualities were left out, and no much larger clone turns up one base away. The record originates from a study of shared clonotypes between healthy human individuals (dated by TCRdb to between 2020 and 2021). Describing the broader study: The cohort comprised two women and a few men aged 18 to 49 years. Per donor, leukapheresis produced somewhere between about 0.85 and 9.5 billion PBMCs. To increase sequencing depth and limit assay-specific biases, different laboratories used diverse techniques to prepare libraries and sequence TCR repertoires. For each donor, CD4 naive and CD4 memory were each run on three plates, CD8 naive on two plates, and CD8 memory on one plate. To estimate repertoire size and how much clonotypes are shared between individuals, the study performed deep sequencing of blood TCR repertoires from five healthy adults. General study outcomes and caveats: Because the study included a small number of donors, the genetic and exposure-history diversity represented was limited. Pairwise subsampling indicated that sequencing depth was expected to affect the degree of clonotype sharing among donors. Only blood was sampled, and tissue TCR repertoires likely differ from those in blood. Larger estimated clonotype richness was generally found for naive subsets than for memory subsets. Sharing across a few donors was observed for approximately 5% of naive CD4, over 3% of naive CD8, 2% to 2.5% of memory CD4, and about 0.4% of memory CD8 clonotypes. Rarefaction of sorted-subset datasets indicated incomplete sequencing despite the large sequencing depth. Clonotypes shared by all four sorted-subset donors showed higher generation probabilities than non-shared clonotypes.

The donors were healthy, HIV-negative adults with no recently reported acute infections or vaccinations. All donors were Caucasian adults living in Nashville, Tennessee, USA. CD8 memory samples combined magnetically selected CD45RO+ cells with CCR7-negative CD45RA+ effector memory (TemRA) cells. After blood collection by leukapheresis, PBMCs were isolated using Ficoll-Histopaque density gradient centrifugation and then cryopreserved in the vapor phase of liquid nitrogen. Purity and quantity of every magnetically sorted T cell population were checked by analytical flow cytometry. Each sorted fraction had its genomic DNA isolated and then quantified by UV absorbance on a Nanodrop 2000c. The CDR3 holds 17 amino acids from the cysteine to the phenylalanine. The sequence is cut down to CDR3 DNA, 51 bases in frame from base 1. The germline V gene (reference sequence) provides CDR1 LNHDA and CDR2 SQIVND. V loses 0 bases at its end and J loses 1 base; junction bases beyond the gene matches: 6.

TCR CDR3 regions were amplified from genomic DNA by multiplex PCR using the deep immunoSEQ assay. For each cell subset, the extracted genomic DNA was distributed evenly across all wells of several immunoSEQ 96-well plates, and each plate served as one replicate. Each replicate PCR for sorted subsets received roughly 200 ng genomic DNA, equal to about 30,000 T cell genomes. The purified libraries were quantified using a Qubit 3.0 fluorometer, sized with a Bioanalyzer 2100, and then quantified again using the KAPA Library Quantification kit. Every immunoSEQ 96-well plate was sequenced on a dedicated single-read 150-cycle Illumina NextSeq 550 flow cell. Per the authors' processing: Because only junctional sequences without quality scores were contained in the immunoSEQ output, filtering matching that applied to full-length reads could not be performed. To assign V/J genes and CDR3, sequences were annotated using PyIR, a Python wrapper for IgBLAST v1.9, with IMGT germline references. Reads with weak V/J assignments (E-value above 1e-6), missing CDR3, stop codons, out-of-frame junctions, or ambiguous translated residues were removed. V3J clonotypes were defined as sequences sharing an identical inferred V gene, J gene, and CDR3 amino acid sequence. Percentage overlap between repertoires was computed as shared unique clonotypes divided by the size of the smaller repertoire. Richness of each repertoire was evaluated using RTK rarefaction, the Chao1 estimator, and Recon v2.1 estimates of unobserved clonotypes. Generation probabilities for all TCRbeta clonotypes obtained by the gDNA method from a handful of donors were computed using OLGA. Held by TCRdb, this immuneACCESS table contains in-frame sequences only and omits some clones. Under half of the omission traces to an unresolved V gene where checked; the cause of the rest is unknown. V, J and clone size are taken as reported in that table, and D and trimming were inferred from the DNA itself. Across this sample there are some 380,000 clones, with 90% to 98% seen only once. Approximately 0.32% of the sample is in the top ten clones.

Rearrangement joined TRBV19 to TRBJ1-5; 7 middle bases align to TRBD1. This clonotype was obtained from a young man in good health. Sequencing used memory CD8+ T cells sorted from blood. Reading the label with the study, this specimen's cell subset or site is: CD45RO+ cells pooled with CCR7-negative TemRA cells. CDR3 protein: CASSIDSQGVSNQPQHF. At the DNA level, the sequence is TGTGCCAGTAGTATAGATTCCCAGGGGGTAAGCAATCAGCCCCAGCATTTT. The CDR3 plus the reference TRBV19 and TRBJ1-5 genes for the other parts give the full variable domain: DGGITQSPKYLFRKEGQNVTLSCEQNLNHDAMYWYRQDPGQGLRLIYYSQIVNDFQKGDIAEGYSVSREKKESFPLTVTSAQKNPTAFYLCASSIDSQGVSNQPQHFGDGTRLSIL.